This T cell receptor beta chain was obtained from a study of control samples from healthy donors and cancer patients. Only in-frame clones appear in the TCRdb table, and some are missing; sequencing was by immunoSEQ multiplex PCR. The repertoire consists of 150,000 to 200,000 clones, with 85% to 95% occurring once and the leading ten covering 1.4%. Germline-derived CDR1 and CDR2 are LNHDA and SQIVND (reference sequence). Trimming left V 1 base short and J 4 bases short, with 18 bases between. CDR3 length equals 17 residues. The sample comprised blood. The TCR was taken from a man between 25 and 39 years old in good health. The J gene is TRBJ2-3, the V gene TRBV19; D is perhaps TRBD2 (5 bases). CDR3 in amino acids: CASSIGGLNLFADTQYF. For the CDR3, the DNA is TGTGCCAGTAGTATAGGCGGACTGAATTTGTTCGCAGATACGCAGTATTTT.